This TCR beta chain appears in the sequencing data of a study of blood T cells in healthy people across ages. Points from the study as a whole: Older individuals had lower TCR beta diversity per million T cells (the decline was roughly linear).

A word on this clonotype: Its cognate antigen is unknown.

Primed by a sample-barcoded 5' primer and a J-beta primer mix, a second PCR proceeded for 7 to 11 cycles. TCRdb redid the calling of the 5' RACE reads with MiXCR, one entry per CDR3 protein. Of about 640,000 distinct CDR3 sequences listed, around 54% are singletons. The germline V gene has CDR1 SGHRS and CDR2 YFSETQ. This CDR3 spans 15 amino acids. With 6 bases removed from V and 0 bases from J, the gap between germline ends came to 10 bases. The sequence was obtained from a man between 60 and 75 years old in good health. Sequenced material: blood. J is TRBJ2-6 and V is TRBV5-1; D not certain. Written as DNA, the CDR3 is TGCGCCAGCAAAACCGTCAGCTCTGGGGCCAACGTCCTGACTTTC. Its protein product is CASKTVSSGANVLTF. The whole variable domain, filled in from reference TRBV5-1 and TRBJ2-6, reads KAGVTQTPRYLIKTRGQQVTLSCSPISGHRSVSWYQQTPGQGLQFLFEYFSETQRNKGNFPGRFSGRQFSNSRSEMNVSTLELGDSALYLCASKTVSSGANVLTFGAGSRLTVL.